This T cell receptor beta chain was captured by sequencing in a study of neurological immune-mediated disorders. Germline assignment: CDR1 SGHRS and CDR2 YFSETQ. The ends lost 3 bases at V and 2 bases at J; junction bases unmatched: 2. The CDR3 has 16 residues. TCRdb re-called the 5' RACE reads through MiXCR, storing one row per CDR3 protein. Of about 38,000 distinct CDR3 sequences in the sample, 7.2% are singletons; the top ten hold 5.7%. CD4+ or CD8+ T cells at a count of about a million served as input for the sorted libraries. This clonotype was recorded at least ten times. The sample consisted of CD4+ T cells from blood. This TCR was sampled from a man in his forties or fifties in good health. The gene calls are TRBV5-1 and TRBJ2-7, with TRBD2 matching 16 bases. Written as DNA, the CDR3 is TGCGCCAGCAGCTCGGGACTAGCGGGAGGGCCCTACGAGCAGTACTTC. This encodes CASSSGLAGGPYEQYF. Using reference TRBV5-1 and TRBJ2-7 for the parts outside the CDR3, the full variable domain is KAGVTQTPRYLIKTRGQQVTLSCSPISGHRSVSWYQQTPGQGLQFLFEYFSETQRNKGNFPGRFSGRQFSNSRSEMNVSTLELGDSALYLCASSSGLAGGPYEQYFGPGTRLTVT.